This T cell receptor (beta chain) was retrieved from a study of blood T cell repertoires in COVID-19. Study information: COVID-19 samples collected from the United States, Italy and Spain covered acute and convalescent phases. Sources were T cells, B-cell-depleted T cells, or PBMCs; the material itself was cDNA or gDNA.

Per the original data handling: Estimated nucleated cell counts came from reference gene primer amplification. The assay was immunoSEQ multiplex PCR, and TCRdb's table has in-frame clones only and misses some. V and J calls and clone size are copied from that table; D and trimming were computed from the DNA. The sample consists of 340,000 or so clones, around 90% of them appearing once. The CDR3 has 14 residues. Germline V CDR1 and CDR2: ENHRY, SYGVKD. The V gene end was trimmed by 2 bases and the J gene end by 5 bases; junction bases not matched to a gene: 0. The TCR was taken from a man aged 50-59 years with active or convalescent COVID-19. The sample taken for sequencing was peripheral blood. The chain employs TRBV10-3 and TRBJ2-1; 10 positions match TRBD2. CDR3 nucleotide sequence: TGTGCCATCAGTGAGGGACTAGCGGACAATGAGCAGTTCTTC. Its translation: CAISEGLADNEQFF.